These 20 T cell receptor beta chains were sequenced from one sample in a study of blood T cell repertoires in COVID-19 (dated by TCRdb to between 2020 and 2021). The library came from the immunoSEQ multiplex PCR assay. TCRdb mirrors the immuneACCESS table, restricted to in-frame sequences. Some clones are absent from its copies; in checked studies, under half trace to an unresolved V gene, and the reason for the others is unknown. The sample table lists about 57,000 clones, around 90% of them with a count of one. Together, the top ten hold roughly a fifth of the sample. The sequencing input was peripheral blood. The receptors stem from a woman aged 80 or over with COVID-19, enrolled during active disease.

V gene TRBV15 combines with J gene TRBJ1-1, with D perhaps TRBD1 (5 bases). V lost 3 bases, J lost 2 bases, and 16 bases lay in between. CDR1 and CDR2 (germline): LNHNV, YYDKDF (reference sequence). The CDR3 length is 16 residues. CDR3 sequence reads: CATSSLGVPLNTEAFF. CDR3 sequence (DNA): TGTGCCACCAGCAGTCTAGGGGTGCCCCTCAACACTGAAGCTTTCTTT.

This chain uses TRBV5-1 with TRBJ2-3, with TRBD1 matching 10 bases. Germline V gene lookup returns CDR1 SGHRS and CDR2 YFSETQ. Trimming took 3 bases from V and 3 from J; bases not matched to a gene: 1. CDR3 size: 14 residues. The CDR3 coding sequence is TGCGCCAGCAGCTCGGGACAGGGGACAGATACGCAGTATTTT. Encoded protein: CASSSGQGTDTQYF.

The chain recombines TRBV10-3 with TRBJ1-1, with D tentatively TRBD1 (6 bases). CDR1 is ENHRY and CDR2 is SYGVKD in the germline V gene. V dropped 2 bases and J dropped 11 bases, with 12 bases sitting between them. CDR3 length: 12 amino acids. The CDR3 nucleotides read TGTGCCATCAGTGAGACAGGGCTAGGGGCTTTCTTT. Translation gives CAISETGLGAFF.

CDR3 nucleotides: TGCAGCGTTGAGCAGATTAGCGGGGTCCCCTACAATGAGCAGTTCTTC. It specifies CSVEQISGVPYNEQFF. The gene calls are TRBV29-1 and TRBJ2-1; the match to TRBD2 covers 8 bases. The V segment lost 3 bases and the J segment 2 bases; nucleotides outside the gene matches: 9. Germline V lookup: CDR1 SQVTM, CDR2 ANQGSEA. The CDR3 has 16 amino acids.

This chain uses TRBV27 with TRBJ1-6, with 9 positions matching TRBD1. This CDR3 region has 16 residues. The germline V gene has CDR1 MNHEY and CDR2 SMNVEV (reference sequence). V was pared by 2 bases and J by 7 bases, with 6 bases of the junction left unmatched. DNA for the CDR3: TGTGCCAGCAGTTTACGAGGGACAGGGTGGAATTCACCCCTCCACTTT. Amino acid sequence: CASSLRGTGWNSPLHF.

The CDR3 reads CASRKTGNYGYTF. The DNA for the CDR3 is TGTGCCAGCAGAAAGACAGGAAACTATGGCTACACCTTC. This rearrangement joins TRBV6-5 to TRBJ1-2, with a possible D match to TRBD1 (6 bases). V was cut by 6 bases and J by 2 bases, with 10 bases left in between. The CDR3 totals 13 residues. Per the germline V gene, CDR1 is MNHEY and CDR2 is SVGAGI.

V gene TRBV2 combines with J gene TRBJ2-3; 9 bases are a match to TRBD1. The CDR3 covers 15 residues. With V trimmed by 11 bases and J by 4 bases, 13 bases remained unmatched. CDR1 is SNHLY, CDR2 FYNNEI, per germline. Written as DNA, the CDR3 is TGTGCCTCTAGCAGTATAACAGGGGGCGCAGATACGCAGTATTTT. Translation gives CASSSITGGADTQYF.

The V and J genes are TRBV3-1 (or the pseudogene TRBV3-2) and TRBJ2-5, with D uncertain. Per germline, CDR1 LGHDT and CDR2 YNNKEL (reference sequence). The V end lost 3 bases, the J end lost 1 base, and 9 bases lay between the germline ends. The CDR3 has 14 residues. This CDR3 is CASSQWAGQETQYF. CDR3 DNA: TGTGCCAGCAGCCAGTGGGCAGGCCAAGAGACCCAGTACTTC.

The CDR3 loop reads CAILRNNEQFF. In nucleotides, the CDR3 is TGTGCCATCCTCAGGAACAATGAGCAGTTCTTC. The J gene is TRBJ2-1, the V gene TRBV6-5; D is uncertain. V shed 10 bases and J shed 5 bases, with 9 bases lying between them. The CDR3 loop spans 11 amino acids. Germline lookup yields CDR1 MNHEY and CDR2 SVGAGI.

The chain links TRBV6-4 to TRBJ2-2; D is ambiguous. CDR1 is MRHNA and CDR2 is SNTAGT in the germline V gene. The CDR3 has 13 amino acids. V lost 3 bases and J lost 6, with 8 bases in between. CDR3 DNA: TGTGCCAGCAGTGAGGTGTGGCCCGGGGAGCTGTTTTTT. Its protein product is CASSEVWPGELFF.

The gene calls are TRBV29-1 and TRBJ1-5; TRBD1 matches 10 bases. The germline V gene encodes CDR1 SQVTM and CDR2 ANQGSEA. The ends lost 6 bases at V and 5 bases at J; junction bases unmatched: 1. The CDR3 contains 12 residues. Here the CDR3 reads CSVGTGDQPQHF. The CDR3 region has the DNA TGCAGCGTCGGGACAGGGGATCAGCCCCAGCATTTT.

The chain uses TRBV2 and TRBJ2-1, with D maybe TRBD2 (7 bases). V was trimmed by 6 bases and J by 7 bases, leaving 25 bases between them. The germline CDR1 and CDR2 sequences are SNHLY and FYNNEI. This CDR3 has 17 amino acids. The CDR3 DNA reads as TGTGCCAGCAGGCCCTTTGGGCGGGGGCGGATGCGGAATGAGCAGTTCTTC. It translates to CASRPFGRGRMRNEQFF.

The rearrangement links TRBV23-1 to TRBJ1-1; no firm D call. TRBV23-1 is labeled an ORF, and its function is uncertain. This CDR3 spans 14 amino acids. With 6 bases removed from V and 5 bases from J, the gap between germline ends came to 16 bases. The CDR3 loop is CASSPGARGTEAFF. CDR3 sequence (DNA): TGCGCCAGCAGCCCTGGAGCCCGAGGGACTGAAGCTTTCTTT.

This chain joins TRBV25-1 and TRBJ2-5, with D possibly TRBD1 on 5 matching bases. CDR1 and CDR2 (germline): MGHDK, SYGVNS. The V gene lost 2 bases and the J gene lost 6 bases, with 10 bases spanning the gap. CDR3 length: 13 amino acids. The CDR3 region has the DNA TGTGCCAGCAGTGAAGTCAGGGTGAAGACCCAGTACTTC. Translating it yields CASSEVRVKTQYF.

The V call is TRBV5-6, the J call TRBJ1-6; maybe TRBD1 (5 bases). The germline V gene has CDR1 SGHDT and CDR2 YYEEEE. V was trimmed by 2 bases and J by 10 bases, leaving 13 bases between them. The CDR3 sequence is 14 residues long. The CDR3 reads CASSFRDGRSPLHF. The CDR3, as DNA: TGTGCCAGCAGCTTCCGGGACGGGAGATCACCCCTCCACTTT. The full variable domain, with the rest looked up from reference TRBV5-6 and TRBJ1-6, is DAGVTQSPTHLIKTRGQQVTLRCSPKSGHDTVSWYQQALGQGPQFIFQYYEEEERQRGNFPDRFSGHQFPNYSSELNVNALLLGDSALYLCASSFRDGRSPLHFGNGTRLTVT.

The chain links TRBV6-5 to TRBJ1-5; D may be TRBD1 (5 bases). This CDR3 has 15 amino acids. Looked up from germline, CDR1 is MNHEY and CDR2 is SVGAGI. V was clipped by 5 bases and J by 0 bases, with 11 bases between them. CDR3 residues: CASSQGSSSNQPQHF. CDR3 coding DNA: TGTGCCAGCAGTCAGGGTTCCTCTAGCAATCAGCCCCAGCATTTT.

The V gene is TRBV7-9, the J gene TRBJ2-7; 10 nucleotides agree with TRBD1. The germline V gene has CDR1 SEHNR and CDR2 FQNEAQ (reference sequence). Trimming at V came to 5 bases and at J to 5 bases, leaving 9 bases not matched to a gene. The CDR3 spans 15 residues. This chain's CDR3 is CASSEGGTGANEQYF. In DNA form, the CDR3 reads TGTGCCAGCAGCGAGGGGGGGACAGGGGCCAACGAGCAGTACTTC.

CDR3 DNA: TGTGCCAGCAGCCAAGGGGAGTACACTGAAGCTTTCTTT. Its protein product is CASSQGEYTEAFF. This rearrangement joins TRBV4-2 to TRBJ1-1; D is unresolved. The germline V gene encodes CDR1 LGHNA and CDR2 YNFKEQ. V was clipped by 1 base and J by 3 bases, with 6 bases between them. CDR3 length equals 13 residues.

The chain employs TRBV10-2 and TRBJ1-1; 11 positions match TRBD1. From germline, CDR1 is WSHSY and CDR2 SAAADI. This CDR3 contains 15 residues. V gave up 3 bases and J gave up 3 bases; unmatched junction bases: 3. This CDR3 is CASSERDRGYTEAFF. DNA for the CDR3: TGCGCCAGCAGTGAACGGGACAGGGGGTACACTGAAGCTTTCTTT.

The chain has TRBV9 and TRBJ2-5; 11 bases line up with TRBD2. V shed 0 bases and J 5 bases; nucleotides not matched to a gene: 9. From germline, CDR1 is SGDLS and CDR2 YYNGEE. CDR3 length: 17 amino acids. The CDR3 coding sequence is TGTGCCAGCAGCGTAGATGCTAGCGGGGGGATTAAGGAGACCCAGTACTTC. Encoded protein: CASSVDASGGIKETQYF.